This T cell receptor beta chain stems from a study of blood T cell repertoires in COVID-19. Turning to the study itself: Samples of COVID-19 (acute and convalescent) were obtained from the United States, Italy and Spain. T cells, B-cell-depleted T cells, or PBMCs supplied cDNA or gDNA.

There are 13 residues in the CDR3. Germline CDR1 and CDR2: SGHDN and FVKESK. V shed 6 bases and J shed 1 base, with 4 bases lying between them. Source study methods: Estimation of nucleated cell counts was performed using reference gene primer amplification. Repertoires were generated with immunoSEQ multiplex PCR, while TCRdb's copy carries only in-frame clones and drops some. The V and J calls and clone size were taken over from that table, and D and trimming were inferred from the DNA. The sample has about 250,000 clones, more than 80% seen once; the top ten hold more than 5.5%. Points on this clone: Other DNA sequences within the sample encode an identical CDR3.

The clonotype comes from a human donor in a cohort sampled during active COVID-19. Material for sequencing was peripheral blood. The chain is built from TRBV14 and TRBJ2-6; the D is unclear. The CDR3 loop reads CASSLSGANVLTF. CDR3 in DNA: TGTGCCAGCAGTCTTTCTGGGGCCAACGTCCTGACTTTC.